This T cell receptor (beta chain) was recovered during a study of T-cell reconstitution after alpha-beta-depleted transplantation in children. Germline values: CDR1 SGHRS, CDR2 YFSETQ. CDR3 size: 15 residues. Between the trimmed V and J ends, which lost 0 bases and 0 bases, there was a span of 9 bases. Using unique molecular identifiers, the investigators prepared the TCRbeta library. Each CDR3 protein is one row after TCRdb ran MiXCR on the PCR reads. In the table there are about 460,000 distinct CDR3 sequences, about 12% of which are singletons. This clonotype was recorded at least ten times. Sequenced here: PBMCs from the stem cell graft donor, sampled from the stem cell graft. This rearrangement joins TRBV5-1 to TRBJ1-1; D is ambiguous. The source is a human donor who donated a stem cell graft to a child with combined immunodeficiency. CDR3 in DNA: TGCGCCAGCAGCTTGGCGGGCACGATGAACACTGAAGCTTTCTTT. Translating it yields CASSLAGTMNTEAFF.